These T cell receptor beta chains were read from a single sample in a study of glioma-infiltrating T cells after dendritic cell vaccination. Profiling relied on immunoSEQ multiplex PCR, and the TCRdb table lists in-frame clones only, not all of them. The top ten clones hold 5.5% to 7% of a sample with some 100,000 clones, about 80% of them seen once. The material was blood, obtained before dendritic cell vaccination. The receptors were gathered from a human donor with glioblastoma. CDR3s include the opening cysteine and the closing phenylalanine or tryptophan. A D gene is named only where the DNA matches it firmly. Size values are once, few and many counts, or a class for expanded clones, and some rows have none.

CDR3 DNA	CDR3 protein	D gene	CDR3 length	V gene	J gene	clone size
TGTGCCAGCAGCTTGGATCAGGGTTCAGGGAATACGCAGTATTTT	CASSLDQGSGNTQYF	NA	15	TRBV5-4	TRBJ2-3	NA
TGTGCCAGCAGCTTGTGGCGAGCGGGAGTGACAGATACGCAGTATTTT	CASSLWRAGVTDTQYF	TRBD2	16	TRBV5-6	TRBJ2-3	NA
TGTGCCAGTAGTCCCCGGGGGGCCAGCTCCTACGAGCAGTACTTC	CASSPRGASSYEQYF	NA	15	TRBV19	TRBJ2-7	NA
TGTGCCATCAGCACAGGGGGCGTCCAAGAGACCCAGTACTTC	CAISTGGVQETQYF	TRBD1	14	TRBV10-3	TRBJ2-5	NA
TGTGCCAGCAGTCCTCCTCGTCTGGATACGCAGTATTTT	CASSPPRLDTQYF	NA	13	TRBV28	TRBJ2-3	once
TGTGCCAGCAGCTTAGCCGCAGGGGTTGACTCCTACAATGAGCAGTTCTTC	CASSLAAGVDSYNEQFF	NA	17	TRBV13	TRBJ2-1	NA
TGCGCCAGCAGCCAAGGGTTGCAGCGAGGAAACACCATATATTTT	CASSQGLQRGNTIYF	NA	15	TRBV4-1	TRBJ1-3	NA
TGTGCCAGCAGGGGGGCGGACACCATATATTTT	CASRGADTIYF	NA	11	TRBV7-6	TRBJ1-3	NA
TGTGCCAGCAGCTTGACAGGCCAGGCTAACTATGGCTACACCTTC	CASSLTGQANYGYTF	NA	15	TRBV5-4	TRBJ1-2	NA
TGCGCCAGCAGTGAGACTAGCGGGGGGAAGGAGTACTTC	CASSETSGGKEYF	TRBD2	13	TRBV10-2	TRBJ2-7	NA
TGTGCCAGCAGCTTAGTCTACAGGGGCGAGCAGTACTTC	CASSLVYRGEQYF	TRBD1	13	TRBV11-1	TRBJ2-7	NA
TGCGCCAGCAGCCGGGATCCCACTGGTGGGGCCAACGTCCTGACTTTC	CASSRDPTGGANVLTF	NA	16	TRBV5-1	TRBJ2-6	NA
TGCAGTGCTAGAGATAAAGAGACCCAGTACTTC	CSARDKETQYF	NA	11	TRBV20-1	TRBJ2-5	NA
TGTGCCAGCTCACCTATGGGACAGGGGAATGAAAAACTGTTTTTT	CASSPMGQGNEKLFF	TRBD1	15	TRBV18	TRBJ1-4	NA
TGCGCCAGCAGAACAACTAGCGTCACAGATACGCAGTATTTT	CASRTTSVTDTQYF	TRBD2	14	TRBV5-1	TRBJ2-3	NA
TGTGCCAGCAGTCCAACTAGACTAGTCGATGAGCAGTTCTTC	CASSPTRLVDEQFF	NA	14	TRBV27	TRBJ2-1	NA
TGCGCCAGCAGCCACCGGACAGGGCTGGTCACTGAAGCTTTCTTT	CASSHRTGLVTEAFF	TRBD1	15	TRBV4-1	TRBJ1-1	NA
TGTGCCACCAGCACGGGGACAGGTAACTACAATGAGCAGTTCTTC	CATSTGTGNYNEQFF	TRBD1	15	TRBV15	TRBJ2-1	NA
TGTGCCAGCAGCTTGGACAGGCAGCCCCAGCATTTT	CASSLDRQPQHF	NA	12	TRBV5-4	TRBJ1-5	NA
TGCGCCAGCAGTGAGCGGACAGGGGTTGTGCCCCAGCATTTT	CASSERTGVVPQHF	TRBD1	14	TRBV10-2	TRBJ1-5	NA
TGTGCCAGCTCACCACCGATAGGGGGCACCGGGGAGCTGTTTTTT	CASSPPIGGTGELFF	NA	15	TRBV18	TRBJ2-2	once
TGCAGCGTGACGCTGACTCAGAACACTGAAGCTTTCTTT	CSVTLTQNTEAFF	NA	13	TRBV29-1	TRBJ1-1	NA
TGCGCCAGCAGCTTGGATGGGGGGGCGAACACCGGGGAGCTGTTTTTT	CASSLDGGANTGELFF	TRBD2	16	TRBV5-1	TRBJ2-2	NA
TGTGCCAGCAGCCCGAGGACACTAACTAATGAAAAACTGTTTTTT	CASSPRTLTNEKLFF	NA	15	TRBV11-1	TRBJ1-4	NA
TGTGCCAGCAGTTACTCGATGGGGACAGTTCGGGCTTTCTTT	CASSYSMGTVRAFF	TRBD1	14	TRBV6-5	TRBJ1-1	NA
TGTGCCAGCATGGGGGGAGGAAGCACAGATACGCAGTATTTT	CASMGGGSTDTQYF	NA	14	TRBV28	TRBJ2-3	NA
TGTGCCAGTAGTATAGGGGGCGCGCCAGGTAGCGGCTACACCTTC	CASSIGGAPGSGYTF	NA	15	TRBV19	TRBJ1-2	NA
TGTGCCAGCTCACTACTACAGGAGGTGGGAGGTGAAGCTTTCTTT	CASSLLQEVGGEAFF	NA	15	TRBV18	TRBJ1-1	few
TGCAGCGTTGTGGGCCAACCCGGGACACTGAACACTGAAGCTTTCTTT	CSVVGQPGTLNTEAFF	NA	16	TRBV29-1	TRBJ1-1	NA
TGTGCCAGCAGTTATGATGGGACAGGAAACACCATATATTTT	CASSYDGTGNTIYF	NA	14	TRBV6-5	TRBJ1-3	NA
TGTGCCAGCAGCTTATACAGGGGGATTGGGGCCAACGTCCTGACTTTC	CASSLYRGIGANVLTF	TRBD1	16	TRBV5-6	TRBJ2-6	NA
TGTGCCAGCAGCCTTTTATTAGTCTCCCCCGGGGAGCTGTTTTTT	CASSLLLVSPGELFF	NA	15	TRBV6-1	TRBJ2-2	NA
TGTGCCAGCAGCCTAACGGACAGCTTAGGGACAGTTTTGTACGAGCAGTACTTC	CASSLTDSLGTVLYEQYF	TRBD1	18	TRBV7-8	TRBJ2-7	NA
TGCGCCAGCAGCTTGGCCAAGAGAGCGGGAGAGGGGGGGGAGACCCAGTACTTC	CASSLAKRAGEGGETQYF	TRBD2	18	TRBV5-1	TRBJ2-5	NA
TGTGCCAGCAGTCTCCCACAAGCGGGAGGGCTCGCAGATACGCAGTATTTT	CASSLPQAGGLADTQYF	TRBD2	17	TRBV28	TRBJ2-3	NA
TGCGCCAGCAGCCACAGGGTGGACTATAGCAATCAGCCCCAGCATTTT	CASSHRVDYSNQPQHF	NA	16	TRBV4-1	TRBJ1-5	NA
TGTGCCAGCAGCGCGAACAGCTATGGCTACACCTTC	CASSANSYGYTF	NA	12	TRBV9	TRBJ1-2	NA
TGTGCCAGCAGCCGGCTAGCGGGGGCCCAAAGTCGCTCCTACAATGAGCAGTTCTTC	CASSRLAGAQSRSYNEQFF	TRBD2	19	TRBV11-2	TRBJ2-1	NA
TGTGCCAGCAGTTCGTACGAGCAGTACTTC	CASSSYEQYF	NA	10	TRBV2	TRBJ2-7	NA
TGCGCCAGCAGAGGAGACAGGGCCTATGGCTACACCTTC	CASRGDRAYGYTF	TRBD1	13	TRBV5-1	TRBJ1-2	NA
TGTGCCAGCAGCCTATCAACCTACGGGAATGAGCAGTTCTTC	CASSLSTYGNEQFF	NA	14	TRBV7-9	TRBJ2-1	few
TGTGCCATCACTCCGGGACTGCTCTATGGCTACACCTTC	CAITPGLLYGYTF	NA	13	TRBV10-3	TRBJ1-2	NA
TGCGCCAGCAGCCTACTAGCGGCAGCCTACAATGAGCAGTTCTTC	CASSLLAAAYNEQFF	TRBD2	15	TRBV5-1	TRBJ2-1	NA
TGTGCCAGCAGCTTATTTATAGATACGACTGAAGCTTTCTTT	CASSLFIDTTEAFF	NA	14	TRBV7-8	TRBJ1-1	NA
TGTGCCAGCAGCTCCAATCGACTAGCGGGAACAGATACGCAGTATTTT	CASSSNRLAGTDTQYF	TRBD2	16	TRBV5-4	TRBJ2-3	NA
TGTGCCAGCAGTATCCGGGACAGATCCTACGAGCAGTACTTC	CASSIRDRSYEQYF	TRBD1	14	TRBV27	TRBJ2-7	NA
TGCAGCGTTGGACAGCCGAACACCGGGGAGCTGTTTTTT	CSVGQPNTGELFF	NA	13	TRBV29-1	TRBJ2-2	NA
TGTGCCAGCAGCCAAGATCCCCCGGGACTAGCGGACCACGAGCAGTACTTC	CASSQDPPGLADHEQYF	TRBD2	17	TRBV4-2	TRBJ2-7	NA
TGTGCCAGCTCACCACCTTCAGGGGTGAGTGGTGAAGCTTTCTTT	CASSPPSGVSGEAFF	NA	15	TRBV18	TRBJ1-1	NA
TGTGCCAGCAGCATGGACAGGGGGCCTTCCTCCTACAATGAGCAGTTCTTC	CASSMDRGPSSYNEQFF	TRBD1	17	TRBV5-8	TRBJ2-1	NA
TGTGCCAGCAGTTTAGGTGCAGGGGACTATGGCTACACCTTC	CASSLGAGDYGYTF	NA	14	TRBV28	TRBJ1-2	NA
TGTGCCTGGAGTCGGGGGAATGAAGCTTTCTTT	CAWSRGNEAFF	NA	11	TRBV30	TRBJ1-1	NA
TGTGCCAGCAGCTTAGCTGGTGTCGGGGGAAACACCATATATTTT	CASSLAGVGGNTIYF	NA	15	TRBV7-9	TRBJ1-3	NA
TGTGCCAGTAGTACGGGAGATCACTCTGGAAACACCATATATTTT	CASSTGDHSGNTIYF	NA	15	TRBV19	TRBJ1-3	NA
TGCGCCAGCAGCCCGGGACAGGGTGAGGTCGGGGAGCTGTTTTTT	CASSPGQGEVGELFF	TRBD1	15	TRBV5-1	TRBJ2-2	NA